This T cell receptor beta chain was identified in a study of T-cell reconstitution after alpha-beta-depleted transplantation in children (TCRdb year 2016). Some background on the complete study: Using TCR repertoire profiling, the study quantitatively followed how T-cell immune reconstitution unfolded in children after TCRalphabeta/CD19-depleted allogeneic hematopoietic cell transplantation.

The receptor library was made with PCR. Instrument on record: Illumina HiSeq 2500. Molecular barcoding was employed in the preparation of TCR libraries, with unique molecular identifiers being used to normalize TCRbeta repertoire quantification. TCRdb reprocessing: public reads trimmed at Q25 with fastp, clones called with MiXCR, in-frame beta chains kept. Every CDR3 protein is listed once, alongside the most common genes and DNA of its rows. Counted in this sample were about 440,000 distinct CDR3 sequences; over 40% of them appeared once. Of the sample, about 30% falls within the top ten clones. Per the publication, the treatment or condition label means: allogeneic hematopoietic cell transplantation with graft depleted of TCRalphabeta T cells and CD19 B cells. The children who served as transplant recipients had been given grafts of TCRalphabeta/CD19-depleted allogeneic hematopoietic cells. Trimming removed 0 bases from V and 0 bases from J; the gene matches leave 3 bases unexplained. Including cysteine and phenylalanine, the CDR3 has 17 amino acids. Of the read, only the CDR3 DNA is kept; its 51 bases are in frame from base 1. Via the germline V gene, CDR1 is MGHRA and CDR2 YSYEKL.

On this clonotype itself: It lacks a known antigen. Per-base quality was not reported, and no clone a single base away is much larger than it.

What the research found in general, with its limitations: Over the following months the frequencies of hyperexpanded clones went down, and after one year T-cell counts and TCRbeta diversity were mostly credited to newly produced T cells. About two months after transplant, the apparently early recovery of alphabetaT-cell counts reportedly depended on just several hundred clones that had expanded rapidly and came from non-depleted graft cells. In some patients, the high TCRbeta diversity seen at day 60 was put down to recipient T cells and intrathymic progenitors that had survived conditioning.

The material sequenced was PBMCs, taken before TCRalphabeta/CD19-depleted stem cell transplant. The sequence is built from TRBV4-1 and TRBJ2-3; 10 bases in the junction line up with TRBD2. This receptor was taken from a girl aged 2 to 9 with aplastic anemia, due to receive a stem cell transplant. The CDR3: CASSQDSSGRSTDTQYF. The bases are TGCGCCAGCAGCCAAGATTCTAGCGGGAGAAGCACAGATACGCAGTATTTT.